The 19 T cell receptor beta chains listed next were all sequenced from one sample in a study of a mutant IDH1 vaccine in newly diagnosed glioma. No antigen is known for these receptors. Only in-frame clones appear in the TCRdb table, and some are missing; sequencing was by immunoSEQ multiplex PCR. This table holds 50,000 to 65,000 clones, 75% to 85% found once. Regarding time point: week 5, during vaccination. It was 300 ug of mutant IDH1 20-mer peptide that made up each vaccine dose, given with topical imiquimod. The source material was PBMCs, sampled from a glioma patient whose treatment included an IDH1 peptide vaccine. These receptors all stem from a man younger than 40 with glioma.

The chain couples TRBV7-9 to TRBJ2-1; 15 bases line up with TRBD2. CDR1 is SEHNR and CDR2 is FQNEAQ in the germline V gene (reference sequence). The CDR3 spans 17 residues. V shed 5 bases and J 10 bases; nucleotides not matched to a gene: 12. DNA of the CDR3: TGTGCCAGCAGCAACGCCCCTGGACTAGCGGGGGGGCACGAGCAGTTCTTC. It specifies CASSNAPGLAGGHEQFF.

This sequence joins TRBV18 and TRBJ2-7; D uncertain. CDR1 and CDR2 (germline): KGHSH, LQKENI. This CDR3 has 15 amino acids. V was trimmed by 3 bases and J by 6 bases, leaving 18 bases between them. This CDR3 reads CASSPGTIYDGEQYF. CDR3 DNA sequence: TGTGCCAGCTCACCCGGTACCATCTACGACGGCGAGCAGTACTTC.

The CDR3 region has the DNA TGTGCCAGCAGCTTGCTGGGCGGACGGCGGAACACTAAAGAGACCCAGTACTTC. Translated, it gives CASSLLGGRRNTKETQYF. J is TRBJ2-5 and V is TRBV5-5; D remains unclear. CDR1 is SGHKS and CDR2 is YYEKEE in the germline V gene (reference sequence). Trimming cost V 1 base and J 3 bases, with 22 bases left between them. This CDR3 is 18 amino acids long.

The chain has TRBV6-6 and TRBJ1-5; TRBD1 is a possible D gene (5 bases). V shed 10 bases and J shed 5 bases, with 15 bases lying between them. Germline V gene data show CDR1 as MNHNY and CDR2 as SVGAGI (reference sequence). The CDR3 runs to 13 residues. The CDR3 nucleotides are TGTGCCATCACCTCGACAGAGGATCAGCCCCAGCATTTT. Its protein product is CAITSTEDQPQHF.

This chain connects TRBV5-1 to TRBJ1-2; a possible D gene is TRBD1 (5 bases). Trimming left V 0 bases short and J 7 bases short, with 10 bases between. The CDR3 spans 13 residues. The germline V gene encodes CDR1 SGHRS and CDR2 YFSETQ. The CDR3 loop reads CASSLAEGAGYTF. CDR3 nucleotide sequence: TGCGCCAGCAGCTTGGCAGAAGGGGCTGGCTACACCTTC.

The chain is built from TRBV6-6 and TRBJ2-1, with 11 positions matching TRBD2. Germline V gene sequence: CDR1 MNHNY, CDR2 SVGAGI (reference sequence). V gave up 0 bases and J gave up 9 bases; unmatched junction bases: 7. The CDR3 loop spans 16 amino acids. CDR3: CASSYSSSGGRVEQFF. The CDR3 region has the DNA TGTGCCAGCAGTTACTCGTCTAGCGGGGGGCGAGTTGAGCAGTTCTTC.

The table lists this clone with a few counts. This chain connects TRBV6-4 to TRBJ2-2; 9 bases are shared with TRBD1. This CDR3 has 15 amino acids. J was trimmed by 4 bases and V by 0 bases; bases with no gene match: 0. Germline CDR1 reads MRHNA; CDR2 reads SNTAGT. CDR3 coding DNA: TGTGCCAGCAGTGACTCGACAGGGGGCACCGGGGAGCTGTTTTTT. The encoded protein is CASSDSTGGTGELFF.

This chain uses TRBV7-2 with TRBJ2-7; D is possibly TRBD2 (6 bases). This CDR3 spans 15 amino acids. Germline V gene sequence: CDR1 SGHTA, CDR2 FQGNSA. V was clipped by 1 base and J by 5 bases, with 15 bases between them. The CDR3 DNA reads as TGTGCCAGCAGCTTAGATCTGGGACTGAGCAACGAGCAGTACTTC. Translating gives CASSLDLGLSNEQYF. Complete variable domain (other parts from reference TRBV7-2 and TRBJ2-7): GAGVSQSPSNKVTEKGKDVELRCDPISGHTALYWYRQSLGQGLEFLIYFQGNSAPDKSGLPSDRFSAERTGGSVSTLTIQRTQQEDSAVYLCASSLDLGLSNEQYFGPGTRLTVT.

V usage is TRBV5-8 and J usage is TRBJ1-4, with TRBD1 matching 9 bases. CDR3 length: 16 residues. Germline lookup yields CDR1 SGHTS and CDR2 YDEGEE. J gave up 3 bases and V 1 base, and 4 bases lay outside the gene matches. CDR3 sequence: CASSLTRTGANEKLFF. The CDR3 coding sequence is TGTGCCAGCAGCTTGACGAGGACAGGGGCTAATGAAAAACTGTTTTTT.

The chain carries TRBV11-2 and TRBJ2-1; 8 nucleotides match TRBD2. Looked up from germline, CDR1 is SGHAT and CDR2 is FQNNGV. V was pared by 1 base and J by 10 bases, with 6 bases of the junction left unmatched. This CDR3 is built from 14 residues. The CDR3 DNA sequence: TGTGCCAGCAGCTTAGTCCCAGCGGGGGCCGAGCAGTTCTTC. Amino acids: CASSLVPAGAEQFF. Drawing the rest from reference TRBV11-2 and TRBJ2-1, the complete variable domain is EAGVAQSPRYKIIEKRQSVAFWCNPISGHATLYWYQQILGQGPKLLIQFQNNGVVDDSQLPKDRFSAERLKGVDSTLKIQPAKLEDSAVYLCASSLVPAGAEQFFGPGTRLTVL.

This rearrangement joins TRBV11-2 to TRBJ2-1; D remains ambiguous. V was pared by 1 base and J by 10 bases, with 8 bases between. The CDR3 spans 12 residues. Germline-derived CDR1 and CDR2 are SGHAT and FQNNGV. CDR3 sequence: CASSLVDGEQFF. The CDR3 region has the DNA TGTGCCAGCAGCTTAGTCGACGGGGAGCAGTTCTTC.

The chain carries TRBV5-4 and TRBJ2-7, with D perhaps matching TRBD1 (5 bases). The CDR3 consists of 15 residues. Germline loops: CDR1 SGHNT, CDR2 YYREEE (reference sequence). V was shortened by 2 bases and J by 3 bases, with 15 bases between the two germline ends. CDR3 residues: CASSFRSGRVYEQYF. CDR3 DNA: TGTGCCAGCAGCTTTCGTAGTGGCAGGGTCTACGAGCAGTACTTC.

This clone was counted only a few times. V usage is TRBV11-2 and J usage is TRBJ1-5; D is unclear. With 0 bases removed from V and 4 bases from J, the gap between germline ends came to 4 bases. This CDR3 contains 13 residues. Germline V gene sequence: CDR1 SGHAT, CDR2 FQNNGV. In nucleotides, the CDR3 is TGTGCCAGCAGCTTAGAAGAAAATCAGCCCCAGCATTTT. Its protein product is CASSLEENQPQHF.

As regards this clone: The sample carries other DNA sequences with the same CDR3. The rearrangement links TRBV18 to TRBJ1-1, with TRBD1 as a possible D gene (6 bases). Germline values: CDR1 KGHSH, CDR2 LQKENI. With 2 bases removed from V and 1 base from J, the gap between germline ends came to 8 bases. The CDR3 sequence is 14 residues long. The CDR3 DNA reads TGTGCCAGCTCACCAAGGACAGAGAACACTGAAGCTTTCTTT. Its protein product is CASSPRTENTEAFF.

To note about this clone: The junction differs from germline at one of its ends, possibly a read error. The chain recombines TRBV2 with TRBJ1-6; D gene uncertain. The CDR3 totals 13 residues. Germline loops: CDR1 SNHLY, CDR2 FYNNEI. The CDR3 nucleotides are TGTGCCAGCAAGGGTGAAGGTAATCCACCCCTCCACTTT. Translating gives CASKGEGNPPLHF.

The gene calls are TRBV5-1 and TRBJ1-6; D ambiguous. The CDR3 sequence is 13 residues long. The V gene's germline CDR1 is SGHRS and CDR2 YFSETQ. V was clipped by 2 bases and J by 8 bases, with 8 bases between them. CDR3: CASSLGIDSPLHF. The CDR3 bases are TGCGCCAGCAGCTTAGGAATTGATTCACCCCTCCACTTT.

V and J are TRBV19 and TRBJ1-2, with 7 nucleotides matching TRBD1. The CDR3 extends over 15 amino acids. Trimming at V came to 7 bases and at J to 2 bases, leaving 10 bases not matched to a gene. Germline-derived CDR1 and CDR2 are LNHDA and SQIVND (reference sequence). The CDR3 reads CASIYTTGRNYGYTF. In nucleotides, the CDR3 is TGTGCCAGTATTTATACGACAGGGAGGAACTATGGCTACACCTTC.

This clone was detected a few times. The rearrangement joins TRBV2 to TRBJ1-5; D is uncertain. The CDR3 has 15 residues. The V gene's germline CDR1 is SNHLY and CDR2 FYNNEI. Trimming took off 7 bases at V and 0 bases at J, with 13 bases between the two ends. The CDR3 reads CASTGLTDSNQPQHF. Written as DNA, the CDR3 is TGTGCCAGCACTGGACTGACTGATAGCAATCAGCCCCAGCATTTT.

This chain connects TRBV6-6 to TRBJ1-2, with 7 bases aligning to TRBD1. V shed 3 bases and J 6 bases; nucleotides not matched to a gene: 10. This CDR3 comprises 15 residues. CDR1 MNHNY and CDR2 SVGAGI come from the germline V gene (reference sequence). CDR3 DNA: TGTGCCAGCAGTTATTCGGGCAGGGGGTCGGATGGCTACACCTTC. Encoded protein: CASSYSGRGSDGYTF.